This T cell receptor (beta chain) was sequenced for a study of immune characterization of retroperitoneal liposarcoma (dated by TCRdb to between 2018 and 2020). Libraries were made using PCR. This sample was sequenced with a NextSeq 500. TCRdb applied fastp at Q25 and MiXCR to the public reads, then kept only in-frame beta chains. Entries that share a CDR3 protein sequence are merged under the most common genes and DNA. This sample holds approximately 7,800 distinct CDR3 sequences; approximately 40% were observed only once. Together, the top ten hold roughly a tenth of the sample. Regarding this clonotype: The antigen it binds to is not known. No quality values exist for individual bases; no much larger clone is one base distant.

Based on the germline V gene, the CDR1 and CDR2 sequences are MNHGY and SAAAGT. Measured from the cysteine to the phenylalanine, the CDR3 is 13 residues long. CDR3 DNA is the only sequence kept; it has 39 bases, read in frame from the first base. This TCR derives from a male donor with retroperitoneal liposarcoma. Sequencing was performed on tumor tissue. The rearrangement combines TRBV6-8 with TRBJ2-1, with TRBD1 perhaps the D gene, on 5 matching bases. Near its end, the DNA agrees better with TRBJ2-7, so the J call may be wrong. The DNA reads TGTGCCAGCGGAGCCGGACACACCTACGAGCAGTACTTC. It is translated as CASGAGHTYEQYF.